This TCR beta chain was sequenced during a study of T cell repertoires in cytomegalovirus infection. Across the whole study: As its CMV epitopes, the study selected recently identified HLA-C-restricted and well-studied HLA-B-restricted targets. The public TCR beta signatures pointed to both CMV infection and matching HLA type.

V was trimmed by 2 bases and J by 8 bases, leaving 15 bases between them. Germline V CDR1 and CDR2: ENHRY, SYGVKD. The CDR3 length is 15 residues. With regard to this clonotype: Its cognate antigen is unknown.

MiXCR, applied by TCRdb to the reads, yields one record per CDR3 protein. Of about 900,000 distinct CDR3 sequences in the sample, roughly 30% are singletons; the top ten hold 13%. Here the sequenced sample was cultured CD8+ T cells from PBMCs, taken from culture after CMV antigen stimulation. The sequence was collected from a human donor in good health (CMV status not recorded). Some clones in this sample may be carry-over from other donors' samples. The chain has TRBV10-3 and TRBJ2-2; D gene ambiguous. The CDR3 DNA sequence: TGTGCCATCAGTGAGCAAGTCGAAGGGTTTGGGGAGCTGTTTTTT. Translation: CAISEQVEGFGELFF.